The entry below describes one TCR beta chain. Its antigen is unknown. Using immunoSEQ multiplex PCR, the repertoire was profiled, and TCRdb retains in-frame clones only, with some absent. The sample includes around 9,300 clones, approximately 75% of them seen just once. The data were taken from a study of immune evolution from preneoplasia to lung adenocarcinoma. Whole-study results and caveats: Top clone share appeared to fall from AAH through AIS, MIA, adenocarcinoma.

The clonotype was recovered from a person aged 80 or older with lung adenocarcinoma. Input material: FFPE lung adenocarcinoma in situ tissue.

CDR3 protein: CASSPFPGPSSGANVLTF. CDR3 DNA sequence: TGTGCCAGTAGTCCTTTTCCGGGACCGTCCTCTGGGGCCAACGTCCTGACTTTC. The genes are TRBV19 and TRBJ2-6; D possibly matches TRBD1 or TRBD2 (5 bases each). V lost 5 bases to trimming and J lost 0 bases, with 17 bases between them. Germline V gene data show CDR1 as LNHDA and CDR2 as SQIVND (reference sequence). This CDR3 is 18 amino acids long.